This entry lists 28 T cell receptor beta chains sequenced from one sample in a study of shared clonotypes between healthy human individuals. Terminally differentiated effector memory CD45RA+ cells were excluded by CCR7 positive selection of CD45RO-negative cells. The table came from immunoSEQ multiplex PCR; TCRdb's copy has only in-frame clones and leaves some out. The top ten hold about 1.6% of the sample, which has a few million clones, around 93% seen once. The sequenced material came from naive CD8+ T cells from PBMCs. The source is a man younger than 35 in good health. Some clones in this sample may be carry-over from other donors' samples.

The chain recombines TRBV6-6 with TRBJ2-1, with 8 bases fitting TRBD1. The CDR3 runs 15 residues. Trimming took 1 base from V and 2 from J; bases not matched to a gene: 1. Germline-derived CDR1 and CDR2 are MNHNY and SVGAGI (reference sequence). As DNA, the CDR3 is TGTGCCAGCAGTTACTTACAGGGGGCCTACAATGAGCAGTTCTTC. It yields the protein CASSYLQGAYNEQFF.

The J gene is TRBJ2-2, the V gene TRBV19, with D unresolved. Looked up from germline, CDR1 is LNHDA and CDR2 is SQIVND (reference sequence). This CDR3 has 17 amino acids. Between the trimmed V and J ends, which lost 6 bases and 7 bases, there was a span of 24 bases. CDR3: CASSTFFSPSSGGELFF. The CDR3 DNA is TGTGCCAGTAGCACCTTCTTTTCCCCCTCTTCCGGCGGGGAGCTGTTTTTT. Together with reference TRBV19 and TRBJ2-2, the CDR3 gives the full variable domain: DGGITQSPKYLFRKEGQNVTLSCEQNLNHDAMYWYRQDPGQGLRLIYYSQIVNDFQKGDIAEGYSVSREKKESFPLTVTSAQKNPTAFYLCASSTFFSPSSGGELFFGEGSRLTVL.

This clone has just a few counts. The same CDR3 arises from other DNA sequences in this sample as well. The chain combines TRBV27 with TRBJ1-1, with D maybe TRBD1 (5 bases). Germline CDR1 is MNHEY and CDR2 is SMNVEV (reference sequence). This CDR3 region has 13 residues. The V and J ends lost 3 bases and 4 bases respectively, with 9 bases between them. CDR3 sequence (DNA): TGTGCCAGCAGTTTTTCGGGGGGCACTGAAGCTTTCTTT. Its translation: CASSFSGGTEAFF.

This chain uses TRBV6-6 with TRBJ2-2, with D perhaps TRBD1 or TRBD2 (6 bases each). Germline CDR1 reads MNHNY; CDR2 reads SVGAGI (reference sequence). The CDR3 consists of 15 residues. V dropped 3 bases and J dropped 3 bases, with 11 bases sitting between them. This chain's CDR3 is CASSYNREDTGELFF. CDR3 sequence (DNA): TGTGCCAGCAGTTATAACAGGGAGGACACCGGGGAGCTGTTTTTT.

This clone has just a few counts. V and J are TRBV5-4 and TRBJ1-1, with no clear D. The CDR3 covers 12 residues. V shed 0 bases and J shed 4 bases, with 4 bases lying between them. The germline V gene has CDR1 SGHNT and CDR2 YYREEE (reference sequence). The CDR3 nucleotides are TGTGCCAGCAGCTTGGAGGCCACTGAAGCTTTCTTT. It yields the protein CASSLEATEAFF.

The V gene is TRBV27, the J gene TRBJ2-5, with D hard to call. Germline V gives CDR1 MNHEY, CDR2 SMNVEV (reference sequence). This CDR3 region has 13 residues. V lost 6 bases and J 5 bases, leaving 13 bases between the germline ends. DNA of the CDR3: TGTGCCAGCAGCCTCACCCCAGTGGAGACCCAGTACTTC. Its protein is CASSLTPVETQYF.

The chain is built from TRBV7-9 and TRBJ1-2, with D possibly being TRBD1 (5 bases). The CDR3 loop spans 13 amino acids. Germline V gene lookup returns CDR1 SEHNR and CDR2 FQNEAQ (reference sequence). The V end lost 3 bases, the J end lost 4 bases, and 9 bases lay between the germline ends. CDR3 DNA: TGTGCCAGCAGCTTCGGCAGGGTCTATGGCTACACCTTC. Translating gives CASSFGRVYGYTF.

CDR3 in amino acids: CASSVWLLGGSPLNYGYTF. The CDR3 nucleotides are TGTGCCAGCAGTGTTTGGTTGTTGGGGGGCTCTCCTCTCAACTATGGCTACACCTTC. This chain joins TRBV6-1 and TRBJ1-2, with a weak D call TRBD1 (6 bases). Germline CDR1 is MNHNS and CDR2 is SASEGT. This CDR3 comprises 19 residues. Between the trimmed V and J ends, which lost 4 bases and 2 bases, there was a span of 26 bases.

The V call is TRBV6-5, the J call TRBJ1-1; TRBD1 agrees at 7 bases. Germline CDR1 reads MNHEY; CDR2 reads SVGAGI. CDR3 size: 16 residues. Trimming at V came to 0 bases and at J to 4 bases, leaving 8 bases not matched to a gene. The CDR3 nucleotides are TGTGCCAGCAGTTACTCTAACCCAACAGGGGTCACTGAAGCTTTCTTT. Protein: CASSYSNPTGVTEAFF.

As DNA, the CDR3 is TGTGCCACCAGCAGAGCAAACAGCGGGAGCCGAGAGCAGTTCTTC. Translating it yields CATSRANSGSREQFF. V gene TRBV15 combines with J gene TRBJ2-1; 8 nucleotides agree with TRBD2. Trimming cost V 1 base and J 10 bases; bases outside gene matches: 9. The CDR3 has 15 residues. In germline, CDR1 is LNHNV, CDR2 YYDKDF (reference sequence).

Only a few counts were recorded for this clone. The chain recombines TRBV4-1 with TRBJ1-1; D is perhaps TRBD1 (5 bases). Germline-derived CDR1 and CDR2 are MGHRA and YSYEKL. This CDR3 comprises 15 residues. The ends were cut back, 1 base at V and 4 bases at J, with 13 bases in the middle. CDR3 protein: CASSQVTEGSTEAFF. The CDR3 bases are TGCGCCAGCAGCCAAGTGACAGAGGGGAGCACTGAAGCTTTCTTT.

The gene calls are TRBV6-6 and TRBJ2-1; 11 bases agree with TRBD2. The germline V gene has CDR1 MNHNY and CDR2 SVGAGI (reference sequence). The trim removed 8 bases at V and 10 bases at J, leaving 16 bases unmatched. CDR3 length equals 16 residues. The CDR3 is CASPPSTSGRRREQFF. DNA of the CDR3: TGTGCCAGCCCTCCATCTACTAGCGGGAGAAGACGAGAGCAGTTCTTC.

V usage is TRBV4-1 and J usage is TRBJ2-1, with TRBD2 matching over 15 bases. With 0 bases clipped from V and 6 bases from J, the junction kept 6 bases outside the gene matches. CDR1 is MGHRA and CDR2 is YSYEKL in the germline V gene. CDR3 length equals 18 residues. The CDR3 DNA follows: TGCGCCAGCAGCCAAGATGGGACTAGCGGGAGGTTGGGCAATGAGCAGTTCTTC. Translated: CASSQDGTSGRLGNEQFF.

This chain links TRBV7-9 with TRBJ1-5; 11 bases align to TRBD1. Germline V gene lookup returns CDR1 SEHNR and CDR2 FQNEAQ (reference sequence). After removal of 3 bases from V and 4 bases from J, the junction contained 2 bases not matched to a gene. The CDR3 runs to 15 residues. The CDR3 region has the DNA TGTGCCAGCAGCTTGGGACAGGGGGTAAATCAGCCCCAGCATTTT. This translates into CASSLGQGVNQPQHF.

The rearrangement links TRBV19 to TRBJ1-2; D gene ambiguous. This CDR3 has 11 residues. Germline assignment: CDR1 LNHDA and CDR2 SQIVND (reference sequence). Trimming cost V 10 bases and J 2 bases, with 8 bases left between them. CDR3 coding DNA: TGTGCCACTGATTGGAACTATGGCTACACCTTC. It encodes CATDWNYGYTF.

The CDR3 here is CASSLVVGRGQGDTQYF. The CDR3 DNA sequence: TGTGCCAGCAGCTTAGTCGTTGGCAGGGGGCAGGGAGATACGCAGTATTTT. The rearrangement uses TRBV11-2 and TRBJ2-3, with 8 bases lining up with TRBD1. CDR1 and CDR2 from the germline V gene are SGHAT and FQNNGV. The CDR3 totals 17 residues. Germline trimming cut 1 base from V and 5 bases from J; bases unmatched to any gene: 11.

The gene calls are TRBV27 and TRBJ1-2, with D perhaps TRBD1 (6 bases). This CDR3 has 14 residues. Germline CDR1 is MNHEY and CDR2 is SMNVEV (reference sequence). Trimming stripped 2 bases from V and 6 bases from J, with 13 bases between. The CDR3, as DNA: TGTGCCAGCAGTTTAGCGGGACATGCGAATGGCTACACCTTC. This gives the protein CASSLAGHANGYTF.

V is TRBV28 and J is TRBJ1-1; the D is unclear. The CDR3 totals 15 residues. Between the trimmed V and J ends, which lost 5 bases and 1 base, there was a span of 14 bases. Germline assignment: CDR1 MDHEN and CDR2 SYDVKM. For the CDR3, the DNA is TGTGCCAGCAGTACCACCTCAGGCAAGAACACTGAAGCTTTCTTT. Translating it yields CASSTTSGKNTEAFF.

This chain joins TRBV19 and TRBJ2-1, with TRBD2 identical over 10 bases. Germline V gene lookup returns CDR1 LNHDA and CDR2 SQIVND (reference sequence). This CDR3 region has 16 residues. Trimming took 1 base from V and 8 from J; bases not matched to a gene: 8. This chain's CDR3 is CASSIGVAGGGYEQFF. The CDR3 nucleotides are TGTGCCAGTAGTATAGGGGTAGCGGGAGGAGGATATGAGCAGTTCTTC.

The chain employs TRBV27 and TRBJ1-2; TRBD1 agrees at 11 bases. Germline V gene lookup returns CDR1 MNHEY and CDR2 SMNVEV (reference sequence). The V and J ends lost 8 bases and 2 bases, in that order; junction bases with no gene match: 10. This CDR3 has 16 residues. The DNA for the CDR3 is TGTGCCAGCGGTTGGACAGGGGGCGCCTCAAACTATGGCTACACCTTC. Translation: CASGWTGGASNYGYTF.

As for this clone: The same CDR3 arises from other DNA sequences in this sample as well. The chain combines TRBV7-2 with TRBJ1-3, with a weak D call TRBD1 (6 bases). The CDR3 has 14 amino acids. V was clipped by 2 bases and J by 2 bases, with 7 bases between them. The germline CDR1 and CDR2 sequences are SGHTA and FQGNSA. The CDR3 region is CASSLRGPGNTIYF. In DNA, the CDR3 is TGTGCCAGCAGCTTACGGGGGCCTGGAAACACCATATATTTT. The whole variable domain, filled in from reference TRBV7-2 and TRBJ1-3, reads GAGVSQSPSNKVTEKGKDVELRCDPISGHTALYWYRQSLGQGLEFLIYFQGNSAPDKSGLPSDRFSAERTGGSVSTLTIQRTQQEDSAVYLCASSLRGPGNTIYFGEGSWLTVV.

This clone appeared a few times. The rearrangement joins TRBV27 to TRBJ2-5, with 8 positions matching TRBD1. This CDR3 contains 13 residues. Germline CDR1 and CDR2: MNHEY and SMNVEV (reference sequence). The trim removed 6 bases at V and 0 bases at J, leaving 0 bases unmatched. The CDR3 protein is CASRGQDQETQYF. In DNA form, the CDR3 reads TGTGCCAGCAGGGGACAGGACCAAGAGACCCAGTACTTC.

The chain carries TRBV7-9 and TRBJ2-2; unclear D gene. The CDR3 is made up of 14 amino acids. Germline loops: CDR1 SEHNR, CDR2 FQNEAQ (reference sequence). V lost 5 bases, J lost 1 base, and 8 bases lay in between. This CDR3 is CASSLPRNTGELFF. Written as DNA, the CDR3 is TGTGCCAGCAGCCTCCCGAGGAACACCGGGGAGCTGTTTTTT.

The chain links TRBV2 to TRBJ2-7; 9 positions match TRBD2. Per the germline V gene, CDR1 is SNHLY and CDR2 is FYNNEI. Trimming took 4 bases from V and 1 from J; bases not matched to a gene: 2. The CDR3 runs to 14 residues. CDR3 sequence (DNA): TGTGCCAGCAGTGTGACTAGCGGATCCTACGAGCAGTACTTC. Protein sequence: CASSVTSGSYEQYF.

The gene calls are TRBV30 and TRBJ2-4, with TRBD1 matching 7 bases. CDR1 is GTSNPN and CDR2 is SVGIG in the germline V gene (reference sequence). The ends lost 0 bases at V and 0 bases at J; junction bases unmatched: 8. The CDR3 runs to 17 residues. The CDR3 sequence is CAWSVRLGGAAKNIQYF. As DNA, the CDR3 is TGTGCCTGGAGTGTAAGGTTAGGGGGCGCAGCCAAAAACATTCAGTACTTC.

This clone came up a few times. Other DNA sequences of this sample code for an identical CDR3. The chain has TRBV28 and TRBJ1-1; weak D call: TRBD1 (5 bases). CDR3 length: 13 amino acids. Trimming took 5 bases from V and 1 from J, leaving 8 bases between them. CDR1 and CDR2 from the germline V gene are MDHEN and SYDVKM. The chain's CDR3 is CASSPGGNTEAFF. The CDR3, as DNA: TGTGCCAGCAGTCCCGGGGGGAACACTGAAGCTTTCTTT.

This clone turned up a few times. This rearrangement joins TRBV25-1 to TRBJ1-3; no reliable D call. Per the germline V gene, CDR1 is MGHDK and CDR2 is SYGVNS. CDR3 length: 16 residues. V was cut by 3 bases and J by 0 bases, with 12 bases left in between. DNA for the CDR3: TGTGCCAGCAGTGATTATGGCCGTATCTCTGGAAACACCATATATTTT. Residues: CASSDYGRISGNTIYF.

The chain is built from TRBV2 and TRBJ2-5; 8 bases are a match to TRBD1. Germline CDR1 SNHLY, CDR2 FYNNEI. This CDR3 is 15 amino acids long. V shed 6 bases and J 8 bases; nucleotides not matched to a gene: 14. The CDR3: CASSRDRTLRGTQYF. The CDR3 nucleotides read TGTGCCAGCAGCCGGGACAGGACCCTCCGGGGTACCCAGTACTTC.